This entry lists 21 T cell receptor beta chains sequenced from one sample in a study of control samples from healthy donors and cancer patients. Method: immunoSEQ multiplex PCR; TCRdb's copy keeps in-frame clones and lacks some. The sample comprises 70,000 or so clones, under 90% of which are singletons, and around 30% rests with the top ten. Sequenced material: blood. These receptors were taken from a man aged 45-60 years in good health.

The rearrangement links TRBV5-5 to TRBJ2-3; D is ambiguous. Germline CDR1 is SGHKS and CDR2 is YYEKEE (reference sequence). The CDR3 sequence is 15 residues long. The V gene lost 0 bases and the J gene lost 0 bases, with 8 bases spanning the gap. The chain's CDR3 is CASSLGGTSTDTQYF. The CDR3, as DNA: TGTGCCAGCAGCTTGGGTGGAACTAGCACAGATACGCAGTATTTT.

This chain connects TRBV7-2 to TRBJ2-5; D perhaps matches TRBD1 (6 bases). V lost 3 bases to trimming and J lost 2 bases, with 13 bases between them. CDR1 SGHTA and CDR2 FQGNSA come from the germline V gene. The CDR3 loop spans 15 amino acids. CDR3 coding DNA: TGTGCCAGCAGCTTCCAATGGGGGCCTCAAGAGACCCAGTACTTC. As protein: CASSFQWGPQETQYF.

The J gene is TRBJ2-3, the V gene TRBV11-1; 8 nucleotides agree with TRBD2. V lost 5 bases to trimming and J lost 6 bases; unmatched junction nucleotides: 7. This CDR3 is 14 amino acids long. Germline assignment: CDR1 SGHAT and CDR2 FQDESV (reference sequence). Written as DNA, the CDR3 is TGTGCCAGCAGCCCAGGACTAGCAGTCGATACGCAGTATTTT. This encodes CASSPGLAVDTQYF.

This chain links TRBV6-2 or TRBV6-3 with TRBJ2-1; TRBD2 aligns across 7 bases. Germline V gene data show CDR1 as MNHEY and CDR2 as SVGEGT. Trimming cost V 4 bases and J 8 bases; bases outside gene matches: 8. This CDR3 has 14 amino acids. CDR3 residues: CASSLIAGVYEQFF. In nucleotides, the CDR3 is TGTGCCAGCAGTTTAATAGCGGGTGTGTATGAGCAGTTCTTC.

This rearrangement joins TRBV10-3 to TRBJ1-4; 10 bases fit TRBD1. This CDR3 has 15 amino acids. Germline V gene data show CDR1 as ENHRY and CDR2 as SYGVKD. The J segment lost 0 bases and the V segment lost 10 bases, leaving 5 bases of the junction unmatched. CDR3 coding DNA: TGTGCCACGGGACAGGGGATTACAACTAATGAAAAACTGTTTTTT. Its protein is CATGQGITTNEKLFF.

This clone was seen a single time. The chain links TRBV4-1 to TRBJ2-2; D is perhaps TRBD1 (5 bases). The V end was cut by 3 bases, the J end by 5 bases, with 16 bases between. Per the germline V gene, CDR1 is MGHRA and CDR2 is YSYEKL. The CDR3 has 16 residues. The CDR3 loop reads CASSQAKTARTGELFF. For the CDR3, the DNA is TGCGCCAGCAGCCAGGCGAAGACAGCTAGAACCGGGGAGCTGTTTTTT.

This sequence joins TRBV14 and TRBJ1-4; a weak D match, TRBD1 (6 bases). The CDR3 totals 14 residues. CDR1 is SGHDN, CDR2 FVKESK, per germline. Deletions cut 4 bases from V and 7 bases from J, with 13 bases between. The CDR3 region is CASSPRRGGEKLFF. In DNA form, the CDR3 reads TGTGCCAGCAGCCCCCGTAGGGGGGGTGAAAAACTGTTTTTT.

The rearrangement uses TRBV10-3 and TRBJ1-5; 9 bases line up with TRBD1. This CDR3 has 14 amino acids. Trimming removed 10 bases from V and 5 bases from J; junction bases left unmatched: 9. Germline V gene sequence: CDR1 ENHRY, CDR2 SYGVKD. CDR3 sequence reads: CATAGTGGDQPQHF. CDR3 in DNA: TGTGCCACCGCGGGAACAGGGGGCGATCAGCCCCAGCATTTT.

The gene calls are TRBV27 and TRBJ1-1; D perhaps matches TRBD1 (5 bases). From germline, CDR1 is MNHEY and CDR2 SMNVEV (reference sequence). CDR3 length: 16 residues. Trimming took 4 bases from V and 2 from J, leaving 17 bases between them. CDR3 nucleotide sequence: TGTGCCAGCAGTTCCTGGGCAGGGATACTTAACACTGAAGCTTTCTTT. It translates to CASSSWAGILNTEAFF.

V gene TRBV7-9 combines with J gene TRBJ1-5, with D possibly TRBD1 on 5 matching bases. The V gene lost 5 bases and the J gene lost 1 base, with 9 bases spanning the gap. CDR1 and CDR2 from the germline V gene are SEHNR and FQNEAQ (reference sequence). The length of the CDR3 is 14 residues. CDR3 sequence (DNA): TGTGCCAGCAGCCCGGGACTCAGCAATCAGCCCCAGCATTTT. This codes for CASSPGLSNQPQHF.

The V gene is TRBV4-3, the J gene TRBJ1-2; possibly TRBD1 for D (5 bases). The CDR3 is made up of 15 amino acids. Trimming removed 3 bases at V and 8 bases at J, with 19 bases between. Germline V gene sequence: CDR1 LGHNA, CDR2 YSLEER. The CDR3 DNA reads TGCGCCAGCAGCCATTCCGGGACGAAGGCGGGAGGCTACACCTTC. This translates into CASSHSGTKAGGYTF.

CDR3 DNA sequence: TGTGCCAGCAAACCTCCGGGACGCCAGGGCTACACCTTC. Translation gives CASKPPGRQGYTF. The rearrangement uses TRBV6-7 and TRBJ1-2; tentative D call: TRBD1 (5 bases). TRBV6-7 is recorded as an ORF, its role being uncertain. The CDR3 is 13 residues long. The V gene lost 7 bases and the J gene lost 8 bases, with 17 bases spanning the gap.

V is TRBV7-8 and J is TRBJ1-2; 9 bases line up with TRBD1. The CDR3 covers 14 residues. V shed 5 bases and J 5 bases; nucleotides not matched to a gene: 6. Per germline, CDR1 SGHVS and CDR2 FQNEAQ. The CDR3 sequence is CASSVRGQGYGYTF. CDR3 coding DNA: TGTGCCAGCAGCGTCCGGGGACAGGGATATGGCTACACCTTC.

This clone was counted between two and nine times. J is TRBJ2-5 and V is TRBV7-9; weak D call: TRBD1 (6 bases). With 6 bases removed from V and 2 bases from J, the gap between germline ends came to 13 bases. The CDR3 has 14 residues. Germline V gives CDR1 SEHNR, CDR2 FQNEAQ (reference sequence). The CDR3 is CASRRQGMQETQYF. Written as DNA, the CDR3 is TGTGCCAGCAGGCGGCAGGGGATGCAAGAGACCCAGTACTTC.

The J gene is TRBJ2-7, the V gene TRBV19, with a possible D match to TRBD2 (5 bases). V was pared by 6 bases and J by 1 base, with 7 bases between. The CDR3 covers 12 residues. Germline loops: CDR1 LNHDA, CDR2 SQIVND (reference sequence). This chain's CDR3 is CASSPGSYEQYF. The CDR3 DNA sequence: TGTGCCAGTAGCCCGGGGTCCTACGAGCAGTACTTC.

The gene calls are TRBV7-8 and TRBJ2-7; D not certain. Germline CDR1 SGHVS, CDR2 FQNEAQ. V was shortened by 1 base and J by 2 bases, with 12 bases between the two germline ends. The CDR3 runs to 15 residues. The CDR3 coding sequence is TGTGCCAGCAGCTTAGATTGGGGTCACCCCTACGAGCAGTACTTC. It specifies CASSLDWGHPYEQYF.

This clone has a handful of counts. This rearrangement joins TRBV5-4 to TRBJ1-2; D is possibly TRBD1 (5 bases). The V end lost 4 bases, the J end lost 1 base, and 11 bases lay between the germline ends. Germline V lookup: CDR1 SGHNT, CDR2 YYREEE (reference sequence). The CDR3 has 14 amino acids. CDR3 in DNA: TGTGCCAGCAGCCCGGAGGGACTTAACTATGGCTACACCTTC. Its protein is CASSPEGLNYGYTF.

This clone was recorded only once. This chain uses TRBV11-3 with TRBJ2-7; 7 positions agree with TRBD2. J lost 1 base, V lost 8 bases, and 11 bases had no gene match. The CDR3 runs 15 residues. Germline values: CDR1 SGHNT, CDR2 YENEEA. The CDR3 region is CASSYAAGDSYEQYF. In DNA form, the CDR3 reads TGTGCCAGCTCCTACGCGGCGGGGGATTCCTACGAGCAGTACTTC.

A few counts support this clone. This chain links TRBV4-3 with TRBJ2-6; D is uncertain. Trimming left V 2 bases short and J 0 bases short, with 11 bases between. CDR3 length: 17 residues. The germline V gene has CDR1 LGHNA and CDR2 YSLEER. CDR3 residues: CASSQSHVGSGANVLTF. In DNA form, the CDR3 reads TGCGCCAGCAGCCAATCCCATGTCGGCTCTGGGGCCAACGTCCTGACTTTC.

This clone appeared a few times. The V gene is TRBV5-1, the J gene TRBJ2-2; maybe TRBD1 (5 bases). CDR3 length equals 15 residues. Germline-derived CDR1 and CDR2 are SGHRS and YFSETQ. The germline V and J ends were trimmed by 1 base and 4 bases, with 11 bases remaining between them. The chain's CDR3 is CASSLLRGGTGELFF. The CDR3 DNA sequence: TGCGCCAGCAGCTTGCTAAGGGGTGGCACCGGGGAGCTGTTTTTT. The complete variable domain, with remaining parts taken from reference TRBV5-1 and TRBJ2-2, reads KAGVTQTPRYLIKTRGQQVTLSCSPISGHRSVSWYQQTPGQGLQFLFEYFSETQRNKGNFPGRFSGRQFSNSRSEMNVSTLELGDSALYLCASSLLRGGTGELFFGEGSRLTVL.

This chain's CDR3 is CASSYENGDNYGYTF. The CDR3 DNA follows: TGTGCCAGCAGTTACGAAAATGGGGACAACTATGGCTACACCTTC. V and J are TRBV6-5 and TRBJ1-2; D is perhaps TRBD1 (5 bases). V dropped 2 bases and J dropped 2 bases, with 12 bases sitting between them. The germline gives CDR1 MNHEY, CDR2 SVGAGI. This CDR3 comprises 15 residues.